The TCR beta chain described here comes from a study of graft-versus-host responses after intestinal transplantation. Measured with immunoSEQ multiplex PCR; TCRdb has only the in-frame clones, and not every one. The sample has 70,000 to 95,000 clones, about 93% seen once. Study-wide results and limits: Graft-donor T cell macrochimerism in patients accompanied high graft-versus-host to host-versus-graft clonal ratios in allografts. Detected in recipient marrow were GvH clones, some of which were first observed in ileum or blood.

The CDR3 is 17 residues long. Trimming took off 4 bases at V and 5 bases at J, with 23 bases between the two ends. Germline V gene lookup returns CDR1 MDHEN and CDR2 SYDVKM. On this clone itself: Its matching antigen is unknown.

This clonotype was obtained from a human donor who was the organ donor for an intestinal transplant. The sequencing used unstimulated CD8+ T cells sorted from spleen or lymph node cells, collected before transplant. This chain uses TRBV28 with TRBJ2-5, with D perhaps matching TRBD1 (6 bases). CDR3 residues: CASSYPSHREIGETQYF. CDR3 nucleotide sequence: TGTGCCAGCAGTTACCCCTCTCACAGGGAAATCGGCGAGACCCAGTACTTC.